This passage covers 3 T cell receptor beta chains from one sample sequenced in a study of blood T cell repertoires in COVID-19 (dated by TCRdb to 2018 to 2020). The library was obtained by the immunoSEQ multiplex PCR assay. TCRdb retrieved this table from immuneACCESS and kept in-frame rearrangements only. Not all clones are present; in checked studies, unresolved V genes account for under half, and no reason is known for the remainder. This sample lists 140,000 to 150,000 clones; around 89% were detected once. The ten largest account for 2.5% to 3% of the sample. The specimen was peripheral blood. These receptors were taken from a man in his sixties with active or convalescent COVID-19.

The chain joins TRBV4-3 to TRBJ1-2; 8 bases are a match to TRBD1. Germline CDR1 reads LGHNA; CDR2 reads YSLEER. J was trimmed by 4 bases and V by 1 base; bases with no gene match: 8. CDR3 length: 16 amino acids. This chain's CDR3 is CASSQALAGGVYGYTF. The CDR3 DNA sequence: TGCGCCAGCAGCCAAGCCCTGGCAGGGGGCGTCTATGGCTACACCTTC.

The chain couples TRBV6-5 to TRBJ2-7; 8 positions match TRBD1. V was pared by 6 bases and J by 10 bases, with 14 bases of the junction left unmatched. Germline V CDR1 and CDR2: MNHEY, SVGAGI. This CDR3 is 14 amino acids long. The CDR3 region is CASREGEVTGEQYF. The CDR3 nucleotides read TGTGCCAGCAGAGAGGGGGAGGTGACAGGGGAACAGTACTTC.

The CDR3 loop reads CASRRTSGNEQFF. DNA for the CDR3: TGTGCCAGCAGGCGGACTAGCGGCAATGAGCAGTTCTTC. The chain is built from TRBV5-6 and TRBJ2-1; 10 bases map to TRBD2. In germline, CDR1 is SGHDT, CDR2 YYEEEE. The junction had 2 bases not matched to a gene; V was cut back by 5 bases and J by 6 bases. The CDR3 is made up of 13 amino acids.